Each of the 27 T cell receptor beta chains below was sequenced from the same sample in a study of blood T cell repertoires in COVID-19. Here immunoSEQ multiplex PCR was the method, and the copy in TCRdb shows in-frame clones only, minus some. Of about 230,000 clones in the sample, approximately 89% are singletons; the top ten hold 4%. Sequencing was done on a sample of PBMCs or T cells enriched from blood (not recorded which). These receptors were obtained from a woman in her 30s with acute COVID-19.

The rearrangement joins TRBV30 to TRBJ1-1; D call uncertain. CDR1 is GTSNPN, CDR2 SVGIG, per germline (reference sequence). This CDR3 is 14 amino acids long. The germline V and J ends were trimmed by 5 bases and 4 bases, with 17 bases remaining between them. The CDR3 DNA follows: TGTGCCTGGGCTACCCTACTCGGAGGCACTGAAGCTTTCTTT. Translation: CAWATLLGGTEAFF.

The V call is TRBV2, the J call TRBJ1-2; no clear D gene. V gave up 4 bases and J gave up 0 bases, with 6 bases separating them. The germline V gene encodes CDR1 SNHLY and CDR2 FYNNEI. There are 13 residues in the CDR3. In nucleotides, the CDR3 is TGTGCCAGCAGTGGGCAGACTAACTATGGCTACACCTTC. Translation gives CASSGQTNYGYTF.

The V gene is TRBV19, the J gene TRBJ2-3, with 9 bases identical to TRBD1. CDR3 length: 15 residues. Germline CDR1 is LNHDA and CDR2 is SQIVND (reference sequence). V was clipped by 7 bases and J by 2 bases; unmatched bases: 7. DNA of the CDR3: TGTGCCAGTAAGGAGACAGGGGGGTTCACAGATACGCAGTATTTT. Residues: CASKETGGFTDTQYF.

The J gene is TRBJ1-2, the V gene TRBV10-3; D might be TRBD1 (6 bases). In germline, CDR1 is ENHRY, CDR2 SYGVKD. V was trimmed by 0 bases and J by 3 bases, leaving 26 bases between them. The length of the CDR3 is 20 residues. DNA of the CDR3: TGTGCCATCAGTGAGTCGACGGCGGCCAGGGGCCCAACGGTGGACTATGGCTACACCTTC. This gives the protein CAISESTAARGPTVDYGYTF.

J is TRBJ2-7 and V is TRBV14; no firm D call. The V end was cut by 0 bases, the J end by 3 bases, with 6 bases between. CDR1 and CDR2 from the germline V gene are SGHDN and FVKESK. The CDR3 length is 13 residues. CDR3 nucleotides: TGTGCCAGCAGCCAAGATATCTTCTACGAGCAGTACTTC. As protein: CASSQDIFYEQYF.

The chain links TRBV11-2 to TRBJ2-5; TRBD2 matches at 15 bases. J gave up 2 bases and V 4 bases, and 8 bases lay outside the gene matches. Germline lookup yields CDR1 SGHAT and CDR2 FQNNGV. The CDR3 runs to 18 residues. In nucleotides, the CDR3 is TGTGCCAGCAGCTGGACTAGCGGGGGGGCCGTTTATCAAGAGACCCAGTACTTC. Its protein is CASSWTSGGAVYQETQYF. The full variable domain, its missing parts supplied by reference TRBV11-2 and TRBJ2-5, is EAGVAQSPRYKIIEKRQSVAFWCNPISGHATLYWYQQILGQGPKLLIQFQNNGVVDDSQLPKDRFSAERLKGVDSTLKIQPAKLEDSAVYLCASSWTSGGAVYQETQYFGPGTRLLVL.

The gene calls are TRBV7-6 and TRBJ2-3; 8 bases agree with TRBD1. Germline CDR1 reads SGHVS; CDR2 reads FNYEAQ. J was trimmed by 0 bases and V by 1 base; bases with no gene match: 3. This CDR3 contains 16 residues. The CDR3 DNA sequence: TGTGCCAGCAGCTTAGTGACAGGGGCTAGCACAGATACGCAGTATTTT. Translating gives CASSLVTGASTDTQYF.

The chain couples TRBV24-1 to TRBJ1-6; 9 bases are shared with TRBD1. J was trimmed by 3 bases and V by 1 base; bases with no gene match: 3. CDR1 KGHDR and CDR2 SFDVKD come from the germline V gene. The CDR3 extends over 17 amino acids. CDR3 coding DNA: TGTGCCACCAGTGATTTTGACAGGGGGAGCTATAATTCACCCCTCCACTTT. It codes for CATSDFDRGSYNSPLHF.

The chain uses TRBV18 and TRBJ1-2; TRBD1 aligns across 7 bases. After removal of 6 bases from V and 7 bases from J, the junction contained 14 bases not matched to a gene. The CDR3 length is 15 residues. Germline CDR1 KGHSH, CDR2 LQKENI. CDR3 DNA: TGTGCCAGCTCTGGGGACAGAGGAGAAACGAGTGGCTACACCTTC. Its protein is CASSGDRGETSGYTF. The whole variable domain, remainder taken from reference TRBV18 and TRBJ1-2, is NAGVMQNPRHLVRRRGQEARLRCSPMKGHSHVYWYRQLPEEGLKFMVYLQKENIIDESGMPKERFSAEFPKEGPSILRIQQVVRGDSAAYFCASSGDRGETSGYTFGSGTRLTVV.

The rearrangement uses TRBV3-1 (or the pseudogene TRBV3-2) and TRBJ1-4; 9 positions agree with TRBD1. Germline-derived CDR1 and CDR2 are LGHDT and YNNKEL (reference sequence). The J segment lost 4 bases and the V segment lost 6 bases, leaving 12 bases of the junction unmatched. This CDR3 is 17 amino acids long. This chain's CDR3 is CASSRPGTGRVNEKLFF. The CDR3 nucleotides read TGTGCCAGCAGTCGGCCAGGGACAGGGAGGGTTAATGAAAAACTGTTTTTT.

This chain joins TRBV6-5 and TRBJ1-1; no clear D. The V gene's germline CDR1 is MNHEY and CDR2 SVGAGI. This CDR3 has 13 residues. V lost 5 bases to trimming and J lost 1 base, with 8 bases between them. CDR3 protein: CASSLSKNTEAFF. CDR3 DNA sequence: TGTGCCAGCAGTCTTAGTAAGAACACTGAAGCTTTCTTT.

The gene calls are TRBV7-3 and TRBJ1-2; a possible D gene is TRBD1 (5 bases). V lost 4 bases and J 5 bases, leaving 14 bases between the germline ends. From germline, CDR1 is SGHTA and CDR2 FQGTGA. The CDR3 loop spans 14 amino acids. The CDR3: CASSYTRDSYGYTF. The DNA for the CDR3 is TGTGCCAGCAGCTATACCCGGGACTCATATGGCTACACCTTC.

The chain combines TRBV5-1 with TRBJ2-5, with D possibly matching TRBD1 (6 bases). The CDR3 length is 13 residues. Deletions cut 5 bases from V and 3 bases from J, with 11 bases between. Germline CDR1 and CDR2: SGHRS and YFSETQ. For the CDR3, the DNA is TGCGCCAGCAGGACCGGACAGAAAGAGACCCAGTACTTC. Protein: CASRTGQKETQYF. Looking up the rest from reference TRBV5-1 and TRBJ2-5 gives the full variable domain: KAGVTQTPRYLIKTRGQQVTLSCSPISGHRSVSWYQQTPGQGLQFLFEYFSETQRNKGNFPGRFSGRQFSNSRSEMNVSTLELGDSALYLCASRTGQKETQYFGPGTRLLVL.

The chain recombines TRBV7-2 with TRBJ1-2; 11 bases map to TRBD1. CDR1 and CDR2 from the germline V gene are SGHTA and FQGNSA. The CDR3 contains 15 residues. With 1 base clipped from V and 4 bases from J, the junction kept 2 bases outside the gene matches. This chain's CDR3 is CASSLGTGGAYGYTF. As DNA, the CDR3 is TGTGCCAGCAGCTTAGGGACAGGGGGCGCCTATGGCTACACCTTC.

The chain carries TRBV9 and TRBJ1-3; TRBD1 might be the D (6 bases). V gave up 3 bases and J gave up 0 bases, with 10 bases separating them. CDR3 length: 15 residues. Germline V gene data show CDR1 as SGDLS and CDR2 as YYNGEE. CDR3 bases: TGTGCCAGCAGCGGACAGGTGTTCTCTGGAAACACCATATATTTT. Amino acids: CASSGQVFSGNTIYF.

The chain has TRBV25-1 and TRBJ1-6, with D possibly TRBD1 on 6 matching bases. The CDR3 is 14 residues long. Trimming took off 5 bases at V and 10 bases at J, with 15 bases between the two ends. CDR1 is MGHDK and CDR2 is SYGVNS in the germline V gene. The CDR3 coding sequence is TGTGCCAGCAGTCTACAGGGACGAAACTCACCCCTCCACTTT. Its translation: CASSLQGRNSPLHF.

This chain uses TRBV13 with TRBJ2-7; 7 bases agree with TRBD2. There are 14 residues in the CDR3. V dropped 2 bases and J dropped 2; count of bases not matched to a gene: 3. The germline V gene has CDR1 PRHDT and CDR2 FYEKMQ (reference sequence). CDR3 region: CASSLTRGAYEQYF. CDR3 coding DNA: TGTGCCAGCAGCTTAACCCGGGGGGCCTACGAGCAGTACTTC.

CDR3 DNA: TGTGCCAGCAGCCAAGATCCCGGGACAGCAGGTGGAAACACCATATATTTT. This gives the protein CASSQDPGTAGGNTIYF. The genes are TRBV3-1 (or the pseudogene TRBV3-2) and TRBJ1-3, with TRBD1 matching 7 bases. V was clipped by 0 bases and J by 3 bases; unmatched bases: 8. The CDR3 has 17 residues. Germline CDR1 reads LGHDT; CDR2 reads YNNKEL (reference sequence).

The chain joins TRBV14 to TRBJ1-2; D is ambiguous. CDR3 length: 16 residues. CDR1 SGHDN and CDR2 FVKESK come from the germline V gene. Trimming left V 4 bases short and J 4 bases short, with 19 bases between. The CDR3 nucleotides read TGTGCCAGCAGCCCTTCGGGAGGTCGTCCCCTCTATGGCTACACCTTC. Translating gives CASSPSGGRPLYGYTF.

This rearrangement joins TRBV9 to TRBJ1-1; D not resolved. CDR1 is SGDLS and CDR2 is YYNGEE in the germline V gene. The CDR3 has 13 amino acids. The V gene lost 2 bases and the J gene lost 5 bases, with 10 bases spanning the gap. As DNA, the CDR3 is TGTGCCAGCAGCGTTTGGTCAGGAACTGAAGCTTTCTTT. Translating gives CASSVWSGTEAFF.

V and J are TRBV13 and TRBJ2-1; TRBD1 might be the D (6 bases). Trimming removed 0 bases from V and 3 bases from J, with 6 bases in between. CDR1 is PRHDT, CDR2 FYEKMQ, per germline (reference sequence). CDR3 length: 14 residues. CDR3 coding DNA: TGTGCCAGCAGCTTAGGGGGACACTACAATGAGCAGTTCTTC. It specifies CASSLGGHYNEQFF.

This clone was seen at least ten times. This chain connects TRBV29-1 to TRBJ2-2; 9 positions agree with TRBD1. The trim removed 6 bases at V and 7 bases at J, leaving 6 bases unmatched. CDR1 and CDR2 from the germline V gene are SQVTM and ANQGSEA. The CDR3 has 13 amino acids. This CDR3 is CSVVTGGIGELFF. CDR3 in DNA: TGCAGCGTCGTCACAGGGGGCATCGGGGAGCTGTTTTTT.

CDR3 amino acids: CATSDPGTNQPQHF. DNA for the CDR3: TGTGCCACCAGTGATCCCGGGACAAATCAGCCCCAGCATTTT. The chain combines TRBV24-1 with TRBJ1-5; TRBD1 might be the D (6 bases). Trimming cost V 3 bases and J 4 bases, with 9 bases left between them. CDR1 and CDR2 from the germline V gene are KGHDR and SFDVKD. This CDR3 has 14 amino acids.

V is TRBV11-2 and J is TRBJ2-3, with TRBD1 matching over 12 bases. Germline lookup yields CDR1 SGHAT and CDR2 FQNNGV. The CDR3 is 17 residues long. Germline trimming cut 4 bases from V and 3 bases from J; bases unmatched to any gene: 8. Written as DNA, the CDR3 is TGTGCCAGCAGCTCACGTCCGGGACAGGGGGCTACAGATACGCAGTATTTT. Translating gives CASSSRPGQGATDTQYF.

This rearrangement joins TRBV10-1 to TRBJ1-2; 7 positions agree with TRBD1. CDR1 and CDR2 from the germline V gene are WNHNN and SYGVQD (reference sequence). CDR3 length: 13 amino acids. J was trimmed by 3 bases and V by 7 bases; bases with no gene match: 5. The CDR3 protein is CASIEGTDYGYTF. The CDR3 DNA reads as TGCGCCAGCATTGAAGGGACAGACTATGGCTACACCTTC.

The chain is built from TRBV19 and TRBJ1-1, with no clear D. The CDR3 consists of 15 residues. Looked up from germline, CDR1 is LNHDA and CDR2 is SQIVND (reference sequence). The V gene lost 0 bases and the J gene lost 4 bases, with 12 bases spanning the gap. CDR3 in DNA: TGTGCCAGTAGTATAGATTCTCGGTTTAGCACTGAAGCTTTCTTT. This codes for CASSIDSRFSTEAFF.

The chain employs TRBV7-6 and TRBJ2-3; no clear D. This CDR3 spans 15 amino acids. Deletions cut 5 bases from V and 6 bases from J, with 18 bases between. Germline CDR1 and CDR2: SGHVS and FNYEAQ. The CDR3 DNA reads TGTGCCAGCAGCCCCGAGGCCCGAGCCTGGGATACGCAGTATTTT. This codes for CASSPEARAWDTQYF.